This T cell receptor (beta chain) was recovered during a study of blood T cell repertoires in COVID-19. Study summary: Acute-phase and convalescent COVID-19 samples originated in the United States, Italy and Spain. The analysed material was cDNA or gDNA that came from T cells, B-cell-depleted T cells, or PBMCs.

There are 14 residues in the CDR3. The V end lost 5 bases, the J end lost 7 bases, and 12 bases lay between the germline ends. Germline V gives CDR1 LGHDT, CDR2 YNNKEL (reference sequence). In the original analysis: The assay estimated nucleated cells by amplifying reference gene primers. The data were produced by immunoSEQ multiplex PCR, yet TCRdb's version contains in-frame clones alone and is incomplete. V, J and clone size derive from that table, while D and trimming were established from the DNA sequence. The sample carries about 120,000 clones, 65% to 90% recorded once. The chain uses TRBV3-1 (or the pseudogene TRBV3-2) and TRBJ1-6; TRBD1 might be the D (6 bases). Sequencing was carried out using peripheral blood. The clonotype was recovered from a human donor in a cohort sampled during active COVID-19. CDR3 coding DNA: TGTGCCAGCAGCAACCTACAGGGCAATTCACCCCTCCACTTT. Its protein product is CASSNLQGNSPLHF.